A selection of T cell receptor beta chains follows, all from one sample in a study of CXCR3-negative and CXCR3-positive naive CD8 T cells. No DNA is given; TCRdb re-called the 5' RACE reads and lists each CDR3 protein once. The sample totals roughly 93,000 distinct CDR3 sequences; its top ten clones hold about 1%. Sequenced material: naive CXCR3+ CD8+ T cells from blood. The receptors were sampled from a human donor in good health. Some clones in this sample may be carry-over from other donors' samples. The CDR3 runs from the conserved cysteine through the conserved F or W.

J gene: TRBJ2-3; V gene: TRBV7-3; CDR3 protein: CASSLTDSGGQFTDTQYF
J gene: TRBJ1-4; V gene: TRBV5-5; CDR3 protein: CASSSTESISKKLFF
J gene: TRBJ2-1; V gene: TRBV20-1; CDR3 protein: CSAKGYRGGEYNEQFF
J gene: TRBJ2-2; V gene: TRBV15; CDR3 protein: CATSSYPSGALGGELFF
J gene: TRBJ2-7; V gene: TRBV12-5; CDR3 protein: CASGLRVNEQYF
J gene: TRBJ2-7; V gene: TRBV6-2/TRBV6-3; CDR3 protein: CASRSPSYEQYF
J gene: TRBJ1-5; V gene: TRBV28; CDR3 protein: CASSDSRARYCSNQPQHF
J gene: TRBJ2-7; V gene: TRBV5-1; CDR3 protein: CASRNGQNLYEQYF
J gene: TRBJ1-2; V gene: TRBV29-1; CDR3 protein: CSVVDRDSYGYTF
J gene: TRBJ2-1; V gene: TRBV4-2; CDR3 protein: CASSQDDTSGGNEQFF
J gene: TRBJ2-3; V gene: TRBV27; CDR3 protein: CASSSRRDRDTDTQYF
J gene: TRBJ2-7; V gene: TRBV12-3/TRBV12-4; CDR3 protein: CASSEGRPRDEQYF
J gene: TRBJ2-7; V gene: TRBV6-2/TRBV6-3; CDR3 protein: CASSYFGQYYEQYF
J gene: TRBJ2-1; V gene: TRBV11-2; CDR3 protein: CASSPLAGEQFF
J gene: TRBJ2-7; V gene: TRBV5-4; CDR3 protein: CASSYGQGAYEQYF
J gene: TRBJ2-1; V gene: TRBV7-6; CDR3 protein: CASSLLVNEQFF
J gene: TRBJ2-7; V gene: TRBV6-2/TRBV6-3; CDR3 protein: CASSWGRLYEQYF
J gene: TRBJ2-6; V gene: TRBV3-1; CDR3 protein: CASSQDPSQGGYVLTF
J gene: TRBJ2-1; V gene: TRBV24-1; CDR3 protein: CATSDPLLEGGSYNEQFF
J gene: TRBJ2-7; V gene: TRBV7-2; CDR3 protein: CASSSPGQGPYEQYF
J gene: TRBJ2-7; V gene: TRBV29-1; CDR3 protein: CSVGGGAIYEQYF
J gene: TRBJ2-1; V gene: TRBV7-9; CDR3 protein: CASSLTDSYEQFF
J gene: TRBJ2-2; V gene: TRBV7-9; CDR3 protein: CASSSPDRADTGELFF
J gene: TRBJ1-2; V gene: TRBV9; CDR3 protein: CASSSTNRVGYGYTF
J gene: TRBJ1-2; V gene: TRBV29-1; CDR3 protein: CSVERGFGYTF
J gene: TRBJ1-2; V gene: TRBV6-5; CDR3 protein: CASSYSEATNYGYTF
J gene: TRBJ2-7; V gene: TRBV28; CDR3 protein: CASSLRTGVYEQYF
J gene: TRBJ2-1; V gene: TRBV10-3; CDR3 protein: CAISTDRGGDEQFF
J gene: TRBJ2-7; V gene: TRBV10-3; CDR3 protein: CAISQPDRHGEQYF
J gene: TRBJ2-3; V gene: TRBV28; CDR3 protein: CASRLAGGLSDTQYF
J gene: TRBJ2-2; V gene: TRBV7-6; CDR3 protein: CASSLGRENTGELFF
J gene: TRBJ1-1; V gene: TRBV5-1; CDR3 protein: CASSQTGGDMIEAFF
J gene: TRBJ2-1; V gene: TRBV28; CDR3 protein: CASSLLDRGDRNEQFF
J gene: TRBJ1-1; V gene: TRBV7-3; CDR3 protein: CASSPGGGFTEAFF
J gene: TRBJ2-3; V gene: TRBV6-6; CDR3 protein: CASIPRPGGEGKDTDTQYF
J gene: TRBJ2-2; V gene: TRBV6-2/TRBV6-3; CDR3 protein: CAGSSPGLIGKLFF
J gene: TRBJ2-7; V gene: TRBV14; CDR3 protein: CASSQDLQGPYEQYF
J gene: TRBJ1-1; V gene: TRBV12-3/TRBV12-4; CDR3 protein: CASSLWGGTEAFF
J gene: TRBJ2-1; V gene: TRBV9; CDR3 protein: CASSAYYGTTSSYNEQFF
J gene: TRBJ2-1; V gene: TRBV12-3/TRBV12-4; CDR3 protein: CATARNTRAADNEQFF
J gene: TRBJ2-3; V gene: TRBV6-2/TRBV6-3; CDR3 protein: CASTEGEGSTDTQYF
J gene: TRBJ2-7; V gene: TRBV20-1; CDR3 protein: CSASSRGNSYEQYF
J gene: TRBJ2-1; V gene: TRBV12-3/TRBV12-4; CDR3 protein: CASSSAHPIGPRIDEQFF
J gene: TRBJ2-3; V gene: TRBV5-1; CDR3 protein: CASSSQRLSPWGAPDTQYF
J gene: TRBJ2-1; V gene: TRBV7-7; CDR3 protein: CASSLGGDDWAINEQFF
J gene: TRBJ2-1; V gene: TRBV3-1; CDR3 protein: CASSHTGPYNEQFF
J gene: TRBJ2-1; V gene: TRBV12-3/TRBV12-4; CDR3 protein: CASSFVTAQFF
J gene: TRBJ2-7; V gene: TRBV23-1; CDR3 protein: CASSQSRCPPRTIILYYEQYF
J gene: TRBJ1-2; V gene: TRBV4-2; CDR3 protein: CASSQDWGDNYGYTF
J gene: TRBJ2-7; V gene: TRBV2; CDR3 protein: CASRGGPGGNF
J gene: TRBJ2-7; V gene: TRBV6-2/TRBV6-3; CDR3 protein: CASSPRGTYEHYF
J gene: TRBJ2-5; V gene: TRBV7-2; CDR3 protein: CASSLEWGETQYF
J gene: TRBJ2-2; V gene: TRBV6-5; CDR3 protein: CASTDSNAGELFF
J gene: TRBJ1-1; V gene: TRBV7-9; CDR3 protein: CASSSGTGTPEAFF
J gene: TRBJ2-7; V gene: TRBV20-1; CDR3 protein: CSATVVGPSYEQYF